This T cell receptor (beta chain) was documented in a study of blood T cell repertoires in COVID-19. Study as a whole: The United States, Italy and Spain supplied acute and convalescent COVID-19 samples.

The V segment lost 4 bases and the J segment 0 bases; nucleotides outside the gene matches: 5. This CDR3 comprises 16 residues. Germline V gene data show CDR1 as SGHRS and CDR2 as YFSETQ. Sequencing used immunoSEQ multiplex PCR; TCRdb keeps in-frame clones, though not all of them. The sample lists a few hundred thousand clones; 80% to 90% were seen once. The rearrangement links TRBV5-1 to TRBJ1-1, with 11 bases aligning to TRBD1. Sample: peripheral blood. The receptor was isolated from a woman in her sixties or seventies with COVID-19, enrolled during active disease. In nucleotides, the CDR3 is TGCGCCAGCAGCCATGGACAGGGGGCAATGAACACTGAAGCTTTCTTT. This gives the protein CASSHGQGAMNTEAFF.